The clone carrying this T cell receptor beta chain was counted ten times or more. The antigen remains unidentified. Unique molecular identifiers tagged the TCRbeta library. MiXCR, applied by TCRdb to the PCR reads, yields one record per CDR3 protein. The sample holds 550,000 to 800,000 distinct CDR3 sequences, around 12% seen once. Germline CDR1 is MGHRA and CDR2 is YSYEKL. Trimming cost V 1 base and J 0 bases, with 16 bases left between them. The CDR3 consists of 17 residues. These data belong to a study of T-cell reconstitution after alpha-beta-depleted transplantation in children. Findings of the study overall: After transplant, at about two months, alpha-beta T cells were reportedly derived from several hundred expanded graft clones.

The sample in question was PBMCs, obtained before TCRalphabeta/CD19-depleted stem cell transplant. The chain carries TRBV4-1 and TRBJ2-7; no definite D call. The source of this sequence is a girl aged 2 to 9 with congenital amegakaryocytic thrombocytopenia, due to receive a stem cell transplant. The CDR3 here is CASSQVVASTNSYEQYF. DNA for the CDR3: TGCGCCAGCAGCCAAGTGGTCGCTTCAACTAACTCCTACGAGCAGTACTTC.